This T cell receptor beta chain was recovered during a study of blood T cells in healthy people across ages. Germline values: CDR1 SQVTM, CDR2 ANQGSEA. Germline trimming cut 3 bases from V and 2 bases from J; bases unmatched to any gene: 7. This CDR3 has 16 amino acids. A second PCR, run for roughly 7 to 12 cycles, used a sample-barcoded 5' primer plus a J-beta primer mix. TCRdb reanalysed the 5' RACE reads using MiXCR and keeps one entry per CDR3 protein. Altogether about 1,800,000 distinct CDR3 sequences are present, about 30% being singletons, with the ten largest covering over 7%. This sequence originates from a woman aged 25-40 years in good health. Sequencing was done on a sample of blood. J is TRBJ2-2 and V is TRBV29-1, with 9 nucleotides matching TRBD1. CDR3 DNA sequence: TGCAGCGTTGATTTACAGGGGGCAGGAAACACCGGGGAGCTGTTTTTT. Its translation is CSVDLQGAGNTGELFF.